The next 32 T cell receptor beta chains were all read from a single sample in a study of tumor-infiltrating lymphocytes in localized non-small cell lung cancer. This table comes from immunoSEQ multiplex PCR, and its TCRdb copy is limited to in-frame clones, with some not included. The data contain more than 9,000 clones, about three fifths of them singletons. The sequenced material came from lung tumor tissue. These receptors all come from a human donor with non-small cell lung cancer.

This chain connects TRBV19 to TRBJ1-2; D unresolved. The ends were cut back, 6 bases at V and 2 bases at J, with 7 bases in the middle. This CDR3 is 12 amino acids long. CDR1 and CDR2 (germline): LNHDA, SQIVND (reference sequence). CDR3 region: CASRTTNYGYTF. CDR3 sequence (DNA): TGTGCCAGTAGGACGACAAACTATGGCTACACCTTC.

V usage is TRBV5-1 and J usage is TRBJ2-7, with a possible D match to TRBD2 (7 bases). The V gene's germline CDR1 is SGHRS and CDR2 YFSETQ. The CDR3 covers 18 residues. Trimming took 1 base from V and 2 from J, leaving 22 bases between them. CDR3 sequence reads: CASSLSPDGGGAPYEQYF. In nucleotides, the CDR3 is TGCGCCAGCAGCTTGTCCCCGGATGGGGGGGGCGCCCCCTACGAGCAGTACTTC.

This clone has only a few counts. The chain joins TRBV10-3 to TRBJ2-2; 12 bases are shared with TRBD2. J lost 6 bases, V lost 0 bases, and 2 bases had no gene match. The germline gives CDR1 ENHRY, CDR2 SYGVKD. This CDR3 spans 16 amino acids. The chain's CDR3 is CAISESTSGRSGELFF. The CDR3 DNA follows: TGTGCCATCAGTGAGTCTACTAGCGGGAGGTCCGGGGAGCTGTTTTTT.

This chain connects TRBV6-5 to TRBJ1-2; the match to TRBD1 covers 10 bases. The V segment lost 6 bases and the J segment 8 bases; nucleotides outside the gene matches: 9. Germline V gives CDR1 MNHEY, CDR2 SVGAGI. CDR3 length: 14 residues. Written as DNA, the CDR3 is TGTGCCAGCAGCCCGGGACAGGGGAGTGAGGGCTACACCTTC. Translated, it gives CASSPGQGSEGYTF.

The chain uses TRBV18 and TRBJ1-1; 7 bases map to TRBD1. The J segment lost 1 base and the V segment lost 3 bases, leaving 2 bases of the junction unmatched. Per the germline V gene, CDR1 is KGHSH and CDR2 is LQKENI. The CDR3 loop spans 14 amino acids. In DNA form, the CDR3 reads TGTGCCAGCTCACCGACAGGGACGAACACTGAAGCTTTCTTT. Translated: CASSPTGTNTEAFF.

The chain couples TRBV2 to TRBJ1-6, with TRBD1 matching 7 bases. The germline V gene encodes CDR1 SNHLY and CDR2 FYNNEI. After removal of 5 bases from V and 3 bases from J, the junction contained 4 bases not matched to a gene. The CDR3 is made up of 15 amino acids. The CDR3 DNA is TGTGCCAGCAGTACACGACAGGGCTATAATTCACCCCTCCACTTT. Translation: CASSTRQGYNSPLHF.

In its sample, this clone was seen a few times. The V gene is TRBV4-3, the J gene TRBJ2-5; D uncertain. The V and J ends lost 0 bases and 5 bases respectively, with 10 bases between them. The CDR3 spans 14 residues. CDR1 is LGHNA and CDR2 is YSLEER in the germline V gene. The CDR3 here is CASSQDRRLETQYF. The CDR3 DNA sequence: TGCGCCAGCAGCCAAGATCGCCGATTGGAGACCCAGTACTTC.

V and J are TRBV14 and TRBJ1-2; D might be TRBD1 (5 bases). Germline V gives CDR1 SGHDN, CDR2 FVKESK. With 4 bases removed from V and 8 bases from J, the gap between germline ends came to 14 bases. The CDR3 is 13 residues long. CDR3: CASSLPVWGGYTF. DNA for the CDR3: TGTGCCAGCAGCCTTCCCGTTTGGGGGGGCTACACCTTC.

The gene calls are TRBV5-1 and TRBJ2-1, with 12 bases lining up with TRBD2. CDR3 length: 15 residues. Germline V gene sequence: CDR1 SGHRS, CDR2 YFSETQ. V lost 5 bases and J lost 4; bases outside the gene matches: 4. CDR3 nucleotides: TGCGCCAGCAGACCCGGGACTAGCGGGTACAATGAGCAGTTCTTC. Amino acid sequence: CASRPGTSGYNEQFF.

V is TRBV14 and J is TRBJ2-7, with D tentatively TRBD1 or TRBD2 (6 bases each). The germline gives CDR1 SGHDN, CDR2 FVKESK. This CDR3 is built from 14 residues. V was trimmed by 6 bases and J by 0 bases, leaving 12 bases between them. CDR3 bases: TGTGCCAGCAGTCTAGGAGGGGGCTCCTACGAGCAGTACTTC. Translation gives CASSLGGGSYEQYF.

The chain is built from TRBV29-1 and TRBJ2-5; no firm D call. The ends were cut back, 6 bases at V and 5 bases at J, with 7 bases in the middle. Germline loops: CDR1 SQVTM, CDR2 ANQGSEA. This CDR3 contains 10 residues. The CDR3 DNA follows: TGCAGCGTCGTCCGGGAGACCCAGTACTTC. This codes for CSVVRETQYF.

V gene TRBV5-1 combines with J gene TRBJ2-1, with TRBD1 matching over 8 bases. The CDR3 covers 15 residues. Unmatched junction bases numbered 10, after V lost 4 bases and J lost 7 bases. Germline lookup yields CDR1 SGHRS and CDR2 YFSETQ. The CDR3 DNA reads TGCGCCAGCAGCGATAGACAGGGGTTGGGGAATGAGCAGTTCTTC. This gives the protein CASSDRQGLGNEQFF.

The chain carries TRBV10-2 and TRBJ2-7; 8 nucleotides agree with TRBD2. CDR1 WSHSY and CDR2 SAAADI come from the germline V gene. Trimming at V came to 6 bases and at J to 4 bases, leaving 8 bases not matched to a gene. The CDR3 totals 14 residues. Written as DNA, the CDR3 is TGCGCCAGCAGCCCCTTCGGGGGGGGGTACGAGCAGTACTTC. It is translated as CASSPFGGGYEQYF.

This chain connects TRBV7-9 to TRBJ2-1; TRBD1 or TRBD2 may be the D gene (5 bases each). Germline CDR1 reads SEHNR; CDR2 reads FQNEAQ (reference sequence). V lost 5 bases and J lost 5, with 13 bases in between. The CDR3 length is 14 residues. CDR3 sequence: CASSPRGPDNEQFF. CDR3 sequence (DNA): TGTGCCAGCAGCCCCCGGGGCCCAGACAATGAGCAGTTCTTC. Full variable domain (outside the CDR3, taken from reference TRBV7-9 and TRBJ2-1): DTGVSQNPRHKITKRGQNVTFRCDPISEHNRLYWYRQTLGQGPEFLTYFQNEAQLEKSRLLSDRFSAERPKGSFSTLEIQRTEQGDSAMYLCASSPRGPDNEQFFGPGTRLTVL.

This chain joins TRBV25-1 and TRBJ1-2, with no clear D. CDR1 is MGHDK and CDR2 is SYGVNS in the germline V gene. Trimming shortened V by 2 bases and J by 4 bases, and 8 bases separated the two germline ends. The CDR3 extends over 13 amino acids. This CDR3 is CASSEQVTYGYTF. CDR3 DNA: TGTGCCAGCAGTGAACAGGTCACCTATGGCTACACCTTC.

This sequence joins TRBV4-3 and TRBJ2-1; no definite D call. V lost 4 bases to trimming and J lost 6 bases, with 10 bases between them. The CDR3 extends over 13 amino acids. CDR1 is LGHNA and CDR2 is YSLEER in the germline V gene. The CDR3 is CASSLDRINEQFF. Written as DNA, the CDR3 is TGCGCCAGCAGCCTAGACCGGATCAATGAGCAGTTCTTC.

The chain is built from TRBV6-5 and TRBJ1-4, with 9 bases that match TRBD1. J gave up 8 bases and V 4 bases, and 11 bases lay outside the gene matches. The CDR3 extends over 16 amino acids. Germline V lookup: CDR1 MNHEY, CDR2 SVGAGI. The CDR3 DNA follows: TGTGCCAGCAGTTTTACTCCGGGACAGGGTTCGGAAAAACTGTTTTTT. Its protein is CASSFTPGQGSEKLFF.

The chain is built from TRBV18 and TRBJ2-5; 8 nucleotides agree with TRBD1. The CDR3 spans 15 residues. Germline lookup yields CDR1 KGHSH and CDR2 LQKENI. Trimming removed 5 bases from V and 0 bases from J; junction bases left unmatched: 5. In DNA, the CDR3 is TGTGCCAGCTCATTAAACAGGGGGTACCAAGAGACCCAGTACTTC. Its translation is CASSLNRGYQETQYF.

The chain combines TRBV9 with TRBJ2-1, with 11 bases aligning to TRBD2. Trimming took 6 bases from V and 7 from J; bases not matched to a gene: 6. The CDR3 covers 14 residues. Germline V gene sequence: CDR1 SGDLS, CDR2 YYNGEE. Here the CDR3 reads CASNVAGGRNEQFF. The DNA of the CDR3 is TGTGCCAGCAATGTAGCGGGGGGGCGTAATGAGCAGTTCTTC. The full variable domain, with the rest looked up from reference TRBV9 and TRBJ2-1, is DSGVTQTPKHLITATGQRVTLRCSPRSGDLSVYWYQQSLDQGLQFLIQYYNGEERAKGNILERFSAQQFPDLHSELNLSSLELGDSALYFCASNVAGGRNEQFFGPGTRLTVL.

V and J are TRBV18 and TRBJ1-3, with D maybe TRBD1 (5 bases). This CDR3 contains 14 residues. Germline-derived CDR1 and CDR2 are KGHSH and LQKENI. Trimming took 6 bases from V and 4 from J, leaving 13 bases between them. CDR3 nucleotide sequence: TGTGCCAGCTCGCAGGGACCGGGAGGAAACACCATATATTTT. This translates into CASSQGPGGNTIYF.

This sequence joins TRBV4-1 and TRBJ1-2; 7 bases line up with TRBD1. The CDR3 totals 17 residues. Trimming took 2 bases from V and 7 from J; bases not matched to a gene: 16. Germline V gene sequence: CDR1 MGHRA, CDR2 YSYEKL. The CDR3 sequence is CASSQHLRQGLESGYTF. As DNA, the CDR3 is TGCGCCAGCAGCCAACATCTACGACAGGGTCTGGAGTCTGGCTACACCTTC.

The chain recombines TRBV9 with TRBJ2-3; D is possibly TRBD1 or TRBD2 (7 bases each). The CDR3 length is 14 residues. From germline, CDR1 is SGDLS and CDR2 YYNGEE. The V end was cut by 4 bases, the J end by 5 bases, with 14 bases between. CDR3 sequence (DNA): TGTGCCAGCAGCCCTCAGGGGGGGAGAGATACGCAGTATTTT. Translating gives CASSPQGGRDTQYF.

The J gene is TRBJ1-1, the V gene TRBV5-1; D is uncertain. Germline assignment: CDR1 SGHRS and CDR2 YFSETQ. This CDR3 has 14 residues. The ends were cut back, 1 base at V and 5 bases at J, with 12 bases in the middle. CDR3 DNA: TGCGCCAGCAGCTTGTTAGTAGGGTTAACTGAAGCTTTCTTT. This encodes CASSLLVGLTEAFF.

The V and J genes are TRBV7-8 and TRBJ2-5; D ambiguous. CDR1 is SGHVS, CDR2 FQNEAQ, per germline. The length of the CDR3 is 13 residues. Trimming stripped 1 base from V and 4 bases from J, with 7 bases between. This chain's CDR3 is CASSLVGPETQYF. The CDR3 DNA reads TGTGCCAGCAGCTTAGTAGGGCCAGAGACCCAGTACTTC.

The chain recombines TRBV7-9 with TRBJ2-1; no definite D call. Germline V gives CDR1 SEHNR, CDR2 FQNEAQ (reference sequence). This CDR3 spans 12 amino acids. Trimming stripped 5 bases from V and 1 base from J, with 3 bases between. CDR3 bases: TGTGCCAGCAGCATTTCCTACAATGAGCAGTTCTTC. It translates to CASSISYNEQFF.

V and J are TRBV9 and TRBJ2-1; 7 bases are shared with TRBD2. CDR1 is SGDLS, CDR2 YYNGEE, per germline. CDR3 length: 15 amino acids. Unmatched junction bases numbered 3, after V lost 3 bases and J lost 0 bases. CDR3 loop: CASSGPGGSYNEQFF. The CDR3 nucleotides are TGTGCCAGCAGCGGCCCGGGGGGCTCCTACAATGAGCAGTTCTTC.

The CDR3 DNA is TGTGCCAGCAGTGCTATGGTCGTCCAGCCCCAGCATTTT. Translated, it gives CASSAMVVQPQHF. The chain has TRBV6-1 and TRBJ1-5; D remains unclear. Looked up from germline, CDR1 is MNHNS and CDR2 is SASEGT. The CDR3 runs to 13 residues. V gave up 4 bases and J gave up 7 bases, with 11 bases separating them.

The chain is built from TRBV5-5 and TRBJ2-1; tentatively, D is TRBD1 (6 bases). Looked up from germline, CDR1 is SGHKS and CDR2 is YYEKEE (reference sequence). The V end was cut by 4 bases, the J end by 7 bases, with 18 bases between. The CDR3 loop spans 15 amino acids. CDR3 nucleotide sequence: TGTGCCAGCAGCGGGGGCAGGGCTCTGTGGAATGAGCAGTTCTTC. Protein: CASSGGRALWNEQFF.

The CDR3 DNA follows: TGCGCCAGCAGCCAAGAGGCGTTCGGGTCCCCCTACGAGCAGTACTTC. Its protein product is CASSQEAFGSPYEQYF. This chain uses TRBV4-3 with TRBJ2-7; D is unresolved. V was shortened by 0 bases and J by 2 bases, with 14 bases between the two germline ends. The CDR3 runs to 16 residues. CDR1 LGHNA and CDR2 YSLEER come from the germline V gene.

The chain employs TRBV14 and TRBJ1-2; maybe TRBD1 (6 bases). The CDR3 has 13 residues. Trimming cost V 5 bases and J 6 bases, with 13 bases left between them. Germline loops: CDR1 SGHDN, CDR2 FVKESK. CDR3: CASSLPGEHGYTF. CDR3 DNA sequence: TGTGCCAGCAGCTTGCCAGGGGAACATGGCTACACCTTC.

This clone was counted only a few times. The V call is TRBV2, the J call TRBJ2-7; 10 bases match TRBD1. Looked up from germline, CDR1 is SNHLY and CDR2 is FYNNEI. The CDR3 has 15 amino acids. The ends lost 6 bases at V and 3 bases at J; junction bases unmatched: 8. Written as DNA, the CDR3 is TGTGCCAGCAGGGTAGACAGGGGGCGCTTCTACGAGCAGTACTTC. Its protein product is CASRVDRGRFYEQYF.

The CDR3 region is CASSLDQVPGSGYTF. Here the CDR3 DNA reads TGTGCCAGCAGCTTAGATCAAGTGCCAGGTAGCGGCTACACCTTC. This chain connects TRBV11-2 to TRBJ1-2; D call uncertain. The germline gives CDR1 SGHAT, CDR2 FQNNGV. There are 15 residues in the CDR3. Trimming removed 0 bases from V and 8 bases from J, with 16 bases in between.